These 5 T cell receptor beta chains were all obtained from the same sample, sequenced in a study of control samples from healthy donors and cancer patients. Sequencing used immunoSEQ multiplex PCR; TCRdb keeps in-frame clones, though not all of them. Among about 93,000 clones listed, 88% were seen once. Sequencing was done on a sample of blood. Receptors originate from a woman between 65 and 79 years old in good health.

The chain combines TRBV7-8 with TRBJ1-4; the match to TRBD1 covers 9 bases. Germline V CDR1 and CDR2: SGHVS, FQNEAQ. This CDR3 is 14 amino acids long. Germline trimming cut 5 bases from V and 5 bases from J; bases unmatched to any gene: 3. This chain's CDR3 is CASSVGQGNEKLFF. For the CDR3, the DNA is TGTGCCAGCAGCGTGGGACAGGGAAATGAAAAACTGTTTTTT.

The chain links TRBV10-3 to TRBJ1-1; a possible D gene is TRBD1 (6 bases). Germline V gene lookup returns CDR1 ENHRY and CDR2 SYGVKD. The CDR3 runs to 14 residues. Trimming stripped 5 bases from V and 1 base from J, with 11 bases between. CDR3 amino acids: CAISQLTGNTEAFF. CDR3 nucleotide sequence: TGTGCCATCAGTCAACTGACAGGGAACACTGAAGCTTTCTTT.

The chain carries TRBV5-1 and TRBJ1-1, with unresolved D. V lost 4 bases and J 6 bases, leaving 13 bases between the germline ends. The CDR3 extends over 13 amino acids. The germline gives CDR1 SGHRS, CDR2 YFSETQ. The CDR3, as DNA: TGCGCCAGCAGCGGATGGGTTGGCGCTGAAGCTTTCTTT. This sequence encodes CASSGWVGAEAFF.

CDR3 in DNA: TGTGCCACCAGTGATCCCTGGACAGGTAGCTACACCTTC. This sequence encodes CATSDPWTGSYTF. The gene calls are TRBV24-1 and TRBJ1-2, with 7 positions matching TRBD1. Unmatched junction bases numbered 6, after V lost 3 bases and J lost 9 bases. Germline CDR1 KGHDR, CDR2 SFDVKD. The CDR3 is made up of 13 amino acids.

This clone was found once. The rearrangement joins TRBV7-2 to TRBJ1-3; 7 bases are a match to TRBD1. CDR1 SGHTA and CDR2 FQGNSA come from the germline V gene. This CDR3 is built from 16 residues. V lost 4 bases and J lost 2; bases outside the gene matches: 8. CDR3 sequence (DNA): TGTGCCAGCAGCTCCGGCCATACAGGGGCTGGAAACACCATATATTTT. Translation gives CASSSGHTGAGNTIYF. The full variable domain, rest sourced from reference TRBV7-2 and TRBJ1-3, is GAGVSQSPSNKVTEKGKDVELRCDPISGHTALYWYRQSLGQGLEFLIYFQGNSAPDKSGLPSDRFSAERTGGSVSTLTIQRTQQEDSAVYLCASSSGHTGAGNTIYFGEGSWLTVV.